A selection of T cell receptor beta chains follows, all from one sample in a study of shared clonotypes between healthy human individuals. Here immunoSEQ multiplex PCR was the method, and the copy in TCRdb shows in-frame clones only, minus some. The sample holds 2,100,000 or so clones, almost 96% seen once. Sample: naive CD4+ T cells sorted from blood. Receptor source: a man between 18 and 29 years old in good health. The CDR3 runs from the conserved cysteine through the conserved F or W. A D gene is named only where the DNA matches it firmly. Rows may omit the clone size; those that give it use once, few, many or a size class.

J: TRBJ1-6
V: TRBV6-6
size: once
D: TRBD1
CDR3: CASIQGARRSPLHF
DNA: TGTGCCAGCATTCAGGGGGCGCGAAGGTCACCCCTCCACTTT

J: TRBJ2-3
V: TRBV9
size: once
D: NA
CDR3: CASSVGGVPDTQYF
DNA: TGTGCCAGCAGCGTAGGGGGAGTGCCAGATACGCAGTATTTT

J: TRBJ2-5
V: TRBV6-1
size: NA
D: NA
CDR3: CASSVGETQYF
DNA: TGTGCCAGCAGTGTGGGGGAGACCCAGTACTTC

J: TRBJ1-5
V: TRBV6-6
size: few
D: TRBD1
CDR3: CASSPGDRLRGQPLHF
DNA: TGTGCCAGCAGCCCGGGGGACAGGTTACGTGGTCAGCCCCTGCATTTT

J: TRBJ2-7
V: TRBV7-2
size: NA
D: NA
CDR3: CASSYRGGYEQYF
DNA: TGTGCCAGCAGCTACCGTGGGGGGTACGAGCAGTACTTC

J: TRBJ2-5
V: TRBV30
size: NA
D: NA
CDR3: CAWSPGIQTQYF
DNA: TGTGCCTGGAGCCCAGGGATTCAGACCCAGTACTTC

J: TRBJ2-5
V: TRBV18
size: NA
D: NA
CDR3: CASSVAGPRETQYF
DNA: TGTGCCAGCTCAGTAGCAGGGCCACGAGAGACCCAGTACTTC

J: TRBJ2-7
V: TRBV5-1
size: once
D: TRBD2
CDR3: CASSPGLAGVLPFYEQYF
DNA: TGCGCCAGCAGCCCGGGGCTAGCGGGCGTCCTTCCCTTCTACGAGCAGTACTTC

J: TRBJ2-7
V: TRBV2
size: NA
D: TRBD2
CDR3: CASSSLAVPGYEQYF
DNA: TGTGCCAGCAGTTCACTAGCGGTACCGGGCTACGAGCAGTACTTC

J: TRBJ2-1
V: TRBV6-6
size: NA
D: TRBD1
CDR3: CASSRTGTGYDNEQFF
DNA: TGTGCCAGCAGTAGGACCGGGACAGGGTATGACAATGAGCAGTTCTTC

J: TRBJ2-1
V: TRBV7-9
size: NA
D: TRBD1
CDR3: CASSRDRASYNEQFF
DNA: TGTGCCAGCAGTCGGGACAGGGCGTCCTACAATGAGCAGTTCTTC

J: TRBJ2-7
V: TRBV4-1
size: once
D: NA
CDR3: CASSQGYGQGGYEQYF
DNA: TGCGCCAGCAGCCAAGGTTATGGGCAGGGGGGATACGAGCAGTACTTC

J: TRBJ1-1
V: TRBV30
size: NA
D: NA
CDR3: CAQSNLNTEAFF
DNA: TGTGCCCAGTCTAATTTGAACACTGAAGCTTTCTTT

J: TRBJ1-2
V: TRBV29-1
size: NA
D: NA
CDR3: CSVLKADRYGYTF
DNA: TGCAGCGTTTTGAAAGCGGACCGTTATGGCTACACCTTC

J: TRBJ2-2
V: TRBV7-2
size: NA
D: TRBD2
CDR3: CASSLGRSGSFTGELFF
DNA: TGTGCCAGCAGCTTAGGGCGTAGCGGGAGTTTCACCGGGGAGCTGTTTTTT

J: TRBJ2-7
V: TRBV23-1
size: NA
D: NA
CDR3: CASSPPGAEQYF
DNA: TGCGCCAGCAGTCCCCCGGGGGCCGAGCAGTACTTC

J: TRBJ2-7
V: TRBV4-2
size: NA
D: TRBD2
CDR3: CASSQAPRGDYYEQYF
DNA: TGTGCCAGCAGCCAAGCCCCCCGAGGGGACTACTACGAGCAGTACTTC

J: TRBJ1-2
V: TRBV7-2
size: NA
D: NA
CDR3: CASSTAGAYGYTF
DNA: TGTGCCAGCAGCACTGCCGGGGCCTATGGCTACACCTTC

J: TRBJ2-2
V: TRBV7-6
size: NA
D: TRBD1
CDR3: CASSLPGQGYTGELFF
DNA: TGTGCCAGCAGCTTACCGGGACAGGGGTATACCGGGGAGCTGTTTTTT

J: TRBJ1-2
V: TRBV6-5
size: NA
D: NA
CDR3: CASSAPGGNYGYTF
DNA: TGTGCCAGCAGTGCCCCCGGGGGAAACTATGGCTACACCTTC

J: TRBJ1-1
V: TRBV6-5
size: NA
D: NA
CDR3: CASSYSPGAGTEAFF
DNA: TGTGCCAGCAGTTACTCCCCCGGGGCCGGCACTGAAGCTTTCTTT

J: TRBJ2-3
V: TRBV7-9
size: NA
D: NA
CDR3: CASTPTGPDTQYF
DNA: TGTGCCAGCACCCCCACGGGGCCAGATACGCAGTATTTT

J: TRBJ2-6
V: TRBV7-2
size: NA
D: NA
CDR3: CASSLSSGANVLTF
DNA: TGTGCCAGCAGCTTATCTTCTGGGGCCAACGTCCTGACTTTC

J: TRBJ2-1
V: TRBV2
size: NA
D: TRBD2
CDR3: CASRRTSGNRVNEQFF
DNA: TGTGCCAGCAGGAGGACTAGCGGGAACAGGGTTAATGAGCAGTTCTTC

J: TRBJ2-1
V: TRBV28
size: NA
D: NA
CDR3: CASGGSYNEQFF
DNA: TGTGCCAGCGGGGGATCCTACAATGAGCAGTTCTTC

J: TRBJ1-1
V: TRBV30
size: NA
D: TRBD1
CDR3: CAWEPGGSEAFF
DNA: TGTGCCTGGGAACCAGGGGGCTCTGAAGCTTTCTTT

J: TRBJ1-2
V: TRBV7-2
size: NA
D: NA
CDR3: CASSLGSGANYGYTF
DNA: TGTGCCAGCAGCCTAGGCTCGGGGGCTAACTATGGCTACACCTTC

J: TRBJ2-1
V: TRBV14
size: NA
D: TRBD2
CDR3: CASSTRAGGNYNEQFF
DNA: TGTGCCAGCAGCACTCGAGCGGGGGGAAACTACAATGAGCAGTTCTTC